This T cell receptor (beta chain) was retrieved from a study of CD8 T cells in ankylosing spondylitis. Findings and limits, study-wide: The study identified a TCR beta motif of roughly eight highly homologous variants that appeared characteristic of ankylosing spondylitis blood.

Making use of molecular barcodes, quantitative 5'-RACE generated TCR beta libraries. MiXCR, applied by TCRdb to the 5' RACE reads, yields one record per CDR3 protein. The profile shows about 220,000 distinct CDR3 sequences, 7% to 8% of them singletons. This clonotype appeared many times. Its target is not known. The CDR3 consists of 13 residues. Germline CDR1 is DFQATT and CDR2 is SNEGSKA (reference sequence). Trimming removed 5 bases at V and 1 base at J, with 11 bases between. The sequenced sample consisted of blood, either unsorted or a sorted T cell fraction (not recorded which). The chain recombines TRBV20-1 with TRBJ1-2; a weak D match, TRBD1 (5 bases). This receptor was obtained from a male donor with ankylosing spondylitis. The CDR3 sequence is CSAPQQDNYGYTF. CDR3 nucleotides: TGCAGTGCTCCCCAACAGGATAACTATGGCTACACCTTC.